This TCR beta chain appears in the sequencing data of a study of T-cell memory formation after mild COVID-19. Findings and limits, study-wide: Contracting clones localized mainly to CM and EM when CD4+ and mainly to EMRA when CD8+. Clones contracting day 15 to 85 were balanced CD4/CD8; later expanders leaned CD4+.

V lost 4 bases, J lost 0 bases, and 12 bases stayed unmatched. The CDR3 is 19 amino acids. The germline V gene encodes CDR1 SGHVS and CDR2 FQNEAQ. For this clonotype: Antigen specificity is unknown.

From the 5' RACE reads, TCRdb called clonotypes with MiXCR, one entry per CDR3 protein. The repertoire includes tens of thousands of distinct CDR3 sequences, approximately 15% of them detected once, and 31% sits in the top ten. The material sequenced was PBMCs or a T cell subset sorted from them (not recorded which). The V gene is TRBV7-8, the J gene TRBJ2-6, with TRBD1 matching over 7 bases. The origin of this receptor is an adult woman who had mild COVID-19 (a few samples of this study predate the infection). Cell type and time point are not known. Here the CDR3 DNA reads TGTGCCAGCAGCTGGGGAACAGGGGCAAACCCCTCTGGGGCCAACGTCCTGACTTTC. Amino acid sequence: CASSWGTGANPSGANVLTF.